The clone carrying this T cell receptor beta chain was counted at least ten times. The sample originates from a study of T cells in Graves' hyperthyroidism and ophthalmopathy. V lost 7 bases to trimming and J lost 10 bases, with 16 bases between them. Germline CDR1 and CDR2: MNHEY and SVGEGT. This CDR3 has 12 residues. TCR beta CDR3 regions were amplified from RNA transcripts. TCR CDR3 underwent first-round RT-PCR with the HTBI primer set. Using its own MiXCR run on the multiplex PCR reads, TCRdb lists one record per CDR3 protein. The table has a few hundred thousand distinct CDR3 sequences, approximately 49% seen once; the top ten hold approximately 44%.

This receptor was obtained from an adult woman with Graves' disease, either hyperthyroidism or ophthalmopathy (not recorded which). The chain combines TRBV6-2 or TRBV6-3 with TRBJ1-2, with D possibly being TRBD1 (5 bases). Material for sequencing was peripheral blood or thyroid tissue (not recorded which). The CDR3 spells CASTSRTLHYTF. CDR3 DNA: TGTGCCAGCACCTCCAGGACACTTCACTACACCTTC.